A single sample is the source of the 32 T cell receptor beta chains below, sequenced in a study of T cell changes during pregnancy in multiple sclerosis. Clones were read by immunoSEQ multiplex PCR, and TCRdb kept only the in-frame ones, dropping some. Here the sample spans fewer than 50,000 clones, more than 70% being singletons. The sequenced sample was CD8+ T cells from peripheral blood mononuclear cells, obtained in the third trimester of pregnancy. These receptors all stem from a female donor with multiple sclerosis, enrolled in a pregnancy study.

The chain carries TRBV4-3 and TRBJ2-3; 12 bases are shared with TRBD2. CDR3 length: 16 residues. Germline CDR1 reads LGHNA; CDR2 reads YSLEER. J lost 1 base, V lost 5 bases, and 4 bases had no gene match. CDR3 sequence reads: CASSERLAGGTDTQYF. CDR3 nucleotide sequence: TGCGCCAGCAGCGAGAGACTAGCGGGGGGCACAGATACGCAGTATTTT.

The rearrangement links TRBV7-3 to TRBJ2-7; 9 bases are shared with TRBD1. CDR1 and CDR2 from the germline V gene are SGHTA and FQGTGA. With V trimmed by 5 bases and J by 0 bases, 5 bases remained unmatched. This CDR3 comprises 15 residues. CDR3 DNA: TGTGCCAGCAGCCCCGGACAGGGGATCTCCTACGAGCAGTACTTC. Protein: CASSPGQGISYEQYF.

The CDR3: CASETQGGATDTQYF. DNA of the CDR3: TGTGCCAGCGAAACACAGGGGGGCGCCACAGATACGCAGTATTTT. The V gene is TRBV13, the J gene TRBJ2-3; 8 bases are shared with TRBD1. This CDR3 has 15 amino acids. Germline V gives CDR1 PRHDT, CDR2 FYEKMQ (reference sequence). J was trimmed by 2 bases and V by 8 bases; bases with no gene match: 9.

This rearrangement joins TRBV29-1 to TRBJ1-2, with 9 positions matching TRBD1. Germline-derived CDR1 and CDR2 are SQVTM and ANQGSEA. This CDR3 has 12 residues. V lost 5 bases and J lost 6; bases outside the gene matches: 4. In DNA form, the CDR3 reads TGCAGCGTTCAAAGGACAGGGGATGGCTACACCTTC. Its translation: CSVQRTGDGYTF.

V and J are TRBV6-1 and TRBJ2-7, with D tentatively TRBD1 (6 bases). Germline lookup yields CDR1 MNHNS and CDR2 SASEGT. V was clipped by 6 bases and J by 2 bases, with 11 bases between them. The CDR3 covers 13 residues. The chain's CDR3 is CASSEDSTYEQYF. The CDR3, as DNA: TGTGCCAGCAGCGAGGACAGCACCTACGAGCAGTACTTC.

V and J are TRBV13 and TRBJ1-2; 7 nucleotides line up with TRBD1. The CDR3 covers 13 residues. The ends lost 0 bases at V and 6 bases at J; junction bases unmatched: 1. Germline CDR1 and CDR2: PRHDT and FYEKMQ (reference sequence). DNA of the CDR3: TGTGCCAGCAGCTTAGGACAGGGGCATGGCTACACCTTC. It yields the protein CASSLGQGHGYTF.

Comment on this clone: This specimen includes other DNA sequences encoding the same CDR3. This chain links TRBV4-3 with TRBJ1-2; no firm D call. The CDR3 sequence is 15 residues long. Germline assignment: CDR1 LGHNA and CDR2 YSLEER. The V gene lost 2 bases and the J gene lost 4 bases, with 14 bases spanning the gap. The CDR3: CASSQSEGSLYGYTF. In DNA, the CDR3 is TGCGCCAGCAGCCAATCTGAGGGCAGCCTCTATGGCTACACCTTC.

The chain combines TRBV30 with TRBJ2-2, with TRBD2 identical over 10 bases. The CDR3 loop spans 18 amino acids. Germline V gene lookup returns CDR1 GTSNPN and CDR2 SVGIG (reference sequence). V lost 5 bases to trimming and J lost 4 bases; unmatched junction nucleotides: 16. The DNA for the CDR3 is TGTGCCTGGGGAAGACTCGAGCGGGGGGGCCGGGGCACCGGGGAGCTGTTTTTT. It yields the protein CAWGRLERGGRGTGELFF.

The V and J genes are TRBV9 and TRBJ2-3, with 9 bases identical to TRBD2. The germline CDR1 and CDR2 sequences are SGDLS and YYNGEE. The CDR3 extends over 13 amino acids. V lost 4 bases, J lost 11 bases, and 8 bases stayed unmatched. CDR3 in DNA: TGTGCCAGCAGCTTAGAGGGACTAGCCGGGCAGTATTTT. This gives the protein CASSLEGLAGQYF.

This chain connects TRBV27 to TRBJ2-1, with 9 bases that match TRBD1. Trimming cost V 1 base and J 5 bases; bases outside gene matches: 12. Germline values: CDR1 MNHEY, CDR2 SMNVEV (reference sequence). The CDR3 runs to 18 residues. CDR3 sequence: CASSLYPPQGAVHNEQFF. The DNA of the CDR3 is TGTGCCAGCAGTTTATATCCCCCACAGGGGGCTGTCCACAATGAGCAGTTCTTC.

The J gene is TRBJ1-1, the V gene TRBV27; D gene unclear. The CDR3 totals 15 residues. V lost 2 bases and J lost 0, with 10 bases in between. In germline, CDR1 is MNHEY, CDR2 SMNVEV (reference sequence). CDR3 in amino acids: CASSLMPGLNTEAFF. CDR3 nucleotides: TGTGCCAGCAGTTTAATGCCCGGGTTGAACACTGAAGCTTTCTTT.

The chain recombines TRBV7-3 with TRBJ2-2, with 9 bases that match TRBD2. Germline V gene sequence: CDR1 SGHTA, CDR2 FQGTGA. J gave up 5 bases and V 3 bases, and 7 bases lay outside the gene matches. This CDR3 is built from 16 residues. The CDR3 sequence: CASSLGAGGGTGELFF. CDR3 nucleotides: TGTGCCAGCAGCTTGGGAGCGGGGGGCGGTACCGGGGAGCTGTTTTTT.

The rearrangement uses TRBV12-2 and TRBJ2-7; the listed D gene, TRBD2, was not tested against the DNA. TRBV12-2 is labeled a pseudogene. The CDR3 spans 17 residues. CDR3 nucleotides: TGTGCAAGTCGCTTAGCGGTGGCAGACCTACTATCCTACGAGCAGTACTTC. Amino acids: CASRLAVADLLSYEQYF.

The chain uses TRBV13 and TRBJ1-2; D call uncertain. Trimming stripped 1 base from V and 6 bases from J, with 9 bases between. From germline, CDR1 is PRHDT and CDR2 FYEKMQ (reference sequence). CDR3 size: 13 residues. CDR3 DNA sequence: TGTGCCAGCAGCTTAGAGGCAGAGGATGGCTACACCTTC. It codes for CASSLEAEDGYTF. The entire variable domain, with the rest obtained from reference TRBV13 and TRBJ1-2, is as follows: AAGVIQSPRHLIKEKRETATLKCYPIPRHDTVYWYQQGPGQDPQFLISFYEKMQSDKGSIPDRFSAQQFSDYHSELNMSSLELGDSALYFCASSLEAEDGYTFGSGTRLTVV.

The chain has TRBV15 and TRBJ1-2; 8 bases map to TRBD1. V shed 7 bases, J shed 2 bases, and the junction held 6 bases outside the gene matches. The CDR3 is 14 amino acids. Germline V gene data show CDR1 as LNHNV and CDR2 as YYDKDF (reference sequence). CDR3 nucleotide sequence: TGTGCCACCATCCGGGGACAGGCCAACTATGGCTACACCTTC. This translates into CATIRGQANYGYTF.

The rearrangement joins TRBV10-3 to TRBJ1-2, with D uncertain. Trimming took 5 bases from V and 8 from J, leaving 18 bases between them. Germline-derived CDR1 and CDR2 are ENHRY and SYGVKD. This CDR3 has 14 amino acids. This CDR3 is CAISTYSVPRGYTF. The CDR3 region has the DNA TGTGCCATCAGTACATATTCGGTGCCGCGGGGCTACACCTTC.

The chain couples TRBV5-6 to TRBJ1-2; 8 bases match TRBD1. V was pared by 3 bases and J by 7 bases, with 11 bases of the junction left unmatched. Germline CDR1 reads SGHDT; CDR2 reads YYEEEE. The CDR3 consists of 15 residues. The DNA of the CDR3 is TGTGCCAGCAGCTCACGCAGGGGGCGAGGCTCTGGCTACACCTTC. Translation: CASSSRRGRGSGYTF.

For this clone: Since a much larger clone is just one base distant, this may be a read error. This chain connects TRBV7-8 to TRBJ2-7; TRBD1 matches at 12 bases. The CDR3 spans 14 residues. Germline values: CDR1 SGHVS, CDR2 FQNEAQ. After removal of 6 bases from V and 4 bases from J, the junction contained 4 bases not matched to a gene. The CDR3 bases are TGTGCCAGCAGTGAGGGACAGGGGGCGTACGAGCAGTACTTC. This codes for CASSEGQGAYEQYF. The complete variable domain, with remaining parts taken from reference TRBV7-8 and TRBJ2-7, reads GAGVSQSPRYKVAKRGQDVALRCDPISGHVSLFWYQQALGQGPEFLTYFQNEAQLDKSGLPSDRFFAERPEGSVSTLKIQRTQQEDSAVYLCASSEGQGAYEQYFGPGTRLTVT.

The chain has TRBV30 and TRBJ1-1; the D is unclear. The CDR3 length is 13 residues. The V gene lost 2 bases and the J gene lost 0 bases, with 7 bases spanning the gap. Germline V gene sequence: CDR1 GTSNPN, CDR2 SVGIG (reference sequence). The CDR3 is CAWSWPLNTEAFF. CDR3 sequence (DNA): TGTGCCTGGAGTTGGCCACTGAACACTGAAGCTTTCTTT.

The V and J genes are TRBV4-1 and TRBJ2-1; D gene uncertain. Germline CDR1 is MGHRA and CDR2 is YSYEKL. The CDR3 has 13 amino acids. V was clipped by 4 bases and J by 6 bases, with 10 bases between them. The CDR3 region is CASSPQPRNEQFF. The CDR3 DNA is TGCGCCAGCAGCCCCCAACCGCGCAATGAGCAGTTCTTC.

The chain employs TRBV28 and TRBJ2-3; the D gene is possibly TRBD2 (6 bases). V was pared by 3 bases and J by 4 bases, with 14 bases between. Germline V gives CDR1 MDHEN, CDR2 SYDVKM. This CDR3 has 15 amino acids. CDR3 residues: CASSLEGSGADTQYF. In nucleotides, the CDR3 is TGTGCCAGCAGTTTGGAGGGAAGCGGAGCAGATACGCAGTATTTT. Using reference TRBV28 and TRBJ2-3 for the parts outside the CDR3, the full variable domain is DVKVTQSSRYLVKRTGEKVFLECVQDMDHENMFWYRQDPGLGLRLIYFSYDVKMKEKGDIPEGYSVSREKKERFSLILESASTNQTSMYLCASSLEGSGADTQYFGPGTRLTVL.

V is TRBV6-4 and J is TRBJ2-3; TRBD2 aligns across 8 bases. Germline CDR1 is MRHNA and CDR2 is SNTAGT. The CDR3 has 14 amino acids. The J segment lost 2 bases and the V segment lost 5 bases, leaving 3 bases of the junction unmatched. DNA for the CDR3: TGTGCCAGCAGTTTAGCGGGGTTCACAGATACGCAGTATTTT. Amino acids: CASSLAGFTDTQYF.

This clone showed up just once. The chain carries TRBV30 and TRBJ1-2, with D possibly TRBD1 on 6 matching bases. The length of the CDR3 is 12 residues. V dropped 8 bases and J dropped 8 bases, with 18 bases sitting between them. The V gene's germline CDR1 is GTSNPN and CDR2 SVGIG (reference sequence). CDR3 nucleotide sequence: TGTGCCGGAACAGGGTGGATTGCCGGCTACACCTTC. Its translation: CAGTGWIAGYTF.

The gene calls are TRBV11-2 and TRBJ2-5, with 8 nucleotides matching TRBD2. V shed 0 bases and J 5 bases; nucleotides not matched to a gene: 11. CDR3 size: 17 residues. CDR1 is SGHAT, CDR2 FQNNGV, per germline. The CDR3 DNA reads as TGTGCCAGCAGCTTAGACCCTCCCAGCGGGGGCGAGGAGACCCAGTACTTC. As protein: CASSLDPPSGGEETQYF. Together with reference TRBV11-2 and TRBJ2-5, the CDR3 gives the full variable domain: EAGVAQSPRYKIIEKRQSVAFWCNPISGHATLYWYQQILGQGPKLLIQFQNNGVVDDSQLPKDRFSAERLKGVDSTLKIQPAKLEDSAVYLCASSLDPPSGGEETQYFGPGTRLLVL.

The chain couples TRBV19 to TRBJ2-7, with D possibly being TRBD1 (6 bases). The germline V and J ends were trimmed by 4 bases and 1 base, with 11 bases remaining between them. CDR3 size: 14 residues. Germline V CDR1 and CDR2: LNHDA, SQIVND (reference sequence). The DNA of the CDR3 is TGTGCCAGTAGTACCCGGGACATTTCCTACGAGCAGTACTTC. Its protein product is CASSTRDISYEQYF.

V is TRBV5-6 and J is TRBJ2-7; possible D gene TRBD2, 7 bases. Trimming stripped 0 bases from V and 4 bases from J, with 11 bases between. Germline V lookup: CDR1 SGHDT, CDR2 YYEEEE. The CDR3 covers 14 residues. The CDR3 loop reads CASSLAGGRYEQYF. CDR3 nucleotides: TGTGCCAGCAGCTTGGCCGGGGGGCGGTACGAGCAGTACTTC.

The rearrangement joins TRBV6-5 to TRBJ1-1; D remains ambiguous. V was pared by 6 bases and J by 1 base, with 9 bases between. The CDR3 length is 13 residues. Germline CDR1 is MNHEY and CDR2 is SVGAGI. CDR3 coding DNA: TGTGCCAGCAGCCACGCAGAGAACACTGAAGCTTTCTTT. This gives the protein CASSHAENTEAFF.

V usage is TRBV19 and J usage is TRBJ1-1, with TRBD1 as a possible D gene (5 bases). This CDR3 spans 13 amino acids. Germline V lookup: CDR1 LNHDA, CDR2 SQIVND (reference sequence). The V end was cut by 8 bases, the J end by 5 bases, with 15 bases between. This CDR3 is CASAWGPRTEAFF. The CDR3 bases are TGTGCCAGTGCTTGGGGCCCTCGGACTGAAGCTTTCTTT. The complete variable domain, with remaining parts taken from reference TRBV19 and TRBJ1-1, reads DGGITQSPKYLFRKEGQNVTLSCEQNLNHDAMYWYRQDPGQGLRLIYYSQIVNDFQKGDIAEGYSVSREKKESFPLTVTSAQKNPTAFYLCASAWGPRTEAFFGQGTRLTVV.

CDR3: CASSFRGYQETQYF. The CDR3 DNA sequence: TGTGCCAGTAGTTTCCGGGGATACCAAGAGACCCAGTACTTC. The chain joins TRBV19 to TRBJ2-5; perhaps TRBD2 as D (5 bases). Trimming left V 5 bases short and J 0 bases short, with 10 bases between. Germline V gene sequence: CDR1 LNHDA, CDR2 SQIVND (reference sequence). The CDR3 length is 14 residues.

This chain connects TRBV5-1 to TRBJ1-5; D not resolved. CDR1 SGHRS and CDR2 YFSETQ come from the germline V gene. This CDR3 region has 15 residues. V gave up 4 bases and J gave up 4 bases, with 15 bases separating them. CDR3 nucleotides: TGCGCCAGCAGCCCTATCGGGAGTCCGAATCAGCCCCAGCATTTT. Translating it yields CASSPIGSPNQPQHF.

This clone was recorded a few times. The chain carries TRBV28 and TRBJ2-1; 15 nucleotides line up with TRBD2. CDR1 is MDHEN and CDR2 is SYDVKM in the germline V gene. V lost 5 bases, J lost 7 bases, and 6 bases stayed unmatched. The CDR3 covers 16 residues. The CDR3 region is CASSPWTSGGVNEQFF. The CDR3 coding sequence is TGTGCCAGCAGTCCCTGGACTAGCGGGGGGGTTAATGAGCAGTTCTTC.

The chain recombines TRBV6-1 with TRBJ1-5; D is unclear. Germline CDR1 is MNHNS and CDR2 is SASEGT. The CDR3 is 13 amino acids. Trimming removed 6 bases from V and 0 bases from J, with 6 bases in between. DNA of the CDR3: TGTGCCAGCAGCTCTAATAGCAATCAGCCCCAGCATTTT. Amino acids: CASSSNSNQPQHF.